This is a list of T cell receptor beta chains from one sample in a study of T cells in Graves' hyperthyroidism and ophthalmopathy. Using its own MiXCR run on the multiplex PCR reads, TCRdb lists one record per CDR3 protein. The sample consists of 350,000 to 400,000 distinct CDR3 sequences, approximately 15% of them appearing once. What was sequenced was blood. The origin of the receptors is a woman aged 25 to 39 with Graves' hyperthyroidism. The CDR3 runs from the conserved cysteine through the conserved F or W. A D gene is named only where the DNA matches it firmly. A row's size may be missing; if present it is once, few, many or a size class.

cdr3_aa	cdr3_nt	j_call	d_call	clone_size	v_call	cdr3_length
CASSYGPSGDTDTQYF	TGTGCCAGCAGTTACGGCCCTAGCGGGGACACAGATACGCAGTATTTT	TRBJ2-3	TRBD2	few	TRBV6-5	16
CASSPTGGLEQYF	TGTGCCAGCTCACCCACAGGTGGTCTCGAGCAGTACTTC	TRBJ2-7	NA	many	TRBV18	13
CASIPKSIAGDQSYNEQFF	TGTGCCAGCATCCCCAAGTCAATAGCGGGAGACCAGTCCTACAATGAGCAGTTCTTC	TRBJ2-1	TRBD2	few	TRBV5-4	19
CASSEFPPASYF	TGTGCCAGCAGTGAATTCCCCCCCGCATCATACTTC	TRBJ2-5	NA	NA	TRBV25-1	12
CASSPESANTEAFF	TGTGCCAGCAGTCCAGAGAGCGCCAACACTGAAGCTTTCTTT	TRBJ1-1	NA	NA	TRBV2	14
CSARSLGAENRGPSLRLFTDTQYF	TGCAGTGCTAGATCCCTAGGGGCTGAAAACAGGGGGCCATCCCTACGACTATTCACAGATACGCAGTATTTT	TRBJ2-3	TRBD1	few	TRBV20-1	24
CASRLAGTDSGELFF	TGTGCCAGCAGACTAGCGGGAACGGATTCCGGGGAGCTGTTTTTT	TRBJ2-2	TRBD2	NA	TRBV28	15
CASSSRTGADTQYF	TGTGCCAGCAGTTCTCGGACAGGGGCAGATACGCAGTATTTT	TRBJ2-3	TRBD1	many	TRBV28	14
CASSYSLGQVNTEAFF	TGTGCCAGCAGTTACTCGTTGGGACAGGTGAACACTGAAGCTTTCTTT	TRBJ1-1	TRBD1	NA	TRBV6-5	16
CASSAGKTGTPGELFF	TGTGCCAGCAGCGCGGGAAAGACAGGTACCCCCGGGGAGCTGTTTTTT	TRBJ2-2	NA	few	TRBV9	16
CASTRDLGSYNEQFF	TGTGCCAGCACTAGGGACCTTGGCTCCTACAATGAGCAGTTCTTC	TRBJ2-1	NA	many	TRBV12-3/TRBV12-4	15
CASSPLGRGTVTYEQYF	TGTGCCAGCTCGCCCCTTGGCCGGGGGACGGTCACCTACGAGCAGTACTTC	TRBJ2-7	NA	NA	TRBV7-2	17
CATSGGAGSYNEQFF	TGTGCCACCAGTGGAGGGGCCGGCTCCTACAATGAGCAGTTCTTC	TRBJ2-1	NA	many	TRBV24-1	15
CSATHGLVNTIYF	TGCAGTGCTACCCACGGGCTGGTAAACACCATATATTTT	TRBJ1-3	NA	few	TRBV20-1	13
CASSLAGQGSYEQYF	TGTGCCAGCAGCTTAGCGGGACAGGGTTCCTACGAGCAGTACTTC	TRBJ2-7	NA	many	TRBV28	15
CASSPTLRQAGGGYTF	TGCGCCAGCAGCCCAACCTTACGACAGGCCGGAGGGGGGTACACCTTC	TRBJ1-2	NA	NA	TRBV5-1	16
CASRASGTGAGELFF	TGTGCCAGCAGGGCGAGCGGGACGGGGGCCGGGGAGCTGTTTTTT	TRBJ2-2	TRBD2	few	TRBV9	15
CSARDMGQYTDTQYF	TGCAGTGCTAGAGATATGGGGCAGTACACAGATACGCAGTATTTT	TRBJ2-3	NA	many	TRBV20-1	15
CATGGPGNTIYF	TGTGCCACCGGAGGGCCTGGAAACACCATATATTTT	TRBJ1-3	NA	NA	TRBV24-1	12
CASSYKDTGYGYTF	TGTGCCAGCAGTTACAAGGACACGGGCTATGGCTACACCTTC	TRBJ1-2	NA	many	TRBV6-1	14
CASSMGAGQSMNTEAFF	TGTGCCAGTAGTATGGGCGCGGGACAGAGCATGAACACTGAAGCTTTCTTT	TRBJ1-1	TRBD1	few	TRBV19	17
CASSPTPNSPLHF	TGTGCCAGCTCGCCAACTCCTAATTCACCCCTCCACTTT	TRBJ1-6	NA	many	TRBV18	13
CASSYDSGLYEQYF	TGTGCCAGCAGCTACGACAGCGGGCTGTACGAGCAGTACTTC	TRBJ2-7	NA	NA	TRBV7-9	14
CAWTSGRTSYNEQFF	TGTGCCTGGACTAGCGGGAGAACCTCCTACAATGAGCAGTTCTTC	TRBJ2-1	TRBD2	many	TRBV30	15
CASSLQGTRWDEQYF	TGTGCCAGCAGCTTACAGGGGACTAGATGGGACGAGCAGTACTTC	TRBJ2-7	TRBD2	NA	TRBV7-9	15
CASSLQGSSEQFF	TGTGCCAGCAGCCTACAGGGGTCGAGTGAGCAGTTCTTC	TRBJ2-1	TRBD1	many	TRBV11-3	13
CASSQYCGASETQYF	TGCGCCAGCAGCCAATACTGCGGAGCCAGCGAGACCCAGTACTTC	TRBJ2-5	NA	NA	TRBV2	15
CASSLERPTQYF	TGTGCCAGCAGCTTAGAAAGGCCTACGCAGTATTTT	TRBJ2-3	NA	NA	TRBV7-9	12
CASSPRGSEKLFF	TGTGCCAGCAGTCCGAGGGGGAGTGAAAAACTGTTTTTT	TRBJ1-4	NA	NA	TRBV27	13
CASSITGQGLVQPQHF	TGTGCCAGCAGTATTACGGGACAGGGGTTGGTACAGCCCCAGCATTTT	TRBJ1-5	TRBD1	many	TRBV2	16
CASSREGTANSGNTIYF	TGCGCCAGCAGCCGGGAAGGGACAGCAAACTCTGGAAACACCATATATTTT	TRBJ1-3	TRBD1	NA	TRBV5-1	17